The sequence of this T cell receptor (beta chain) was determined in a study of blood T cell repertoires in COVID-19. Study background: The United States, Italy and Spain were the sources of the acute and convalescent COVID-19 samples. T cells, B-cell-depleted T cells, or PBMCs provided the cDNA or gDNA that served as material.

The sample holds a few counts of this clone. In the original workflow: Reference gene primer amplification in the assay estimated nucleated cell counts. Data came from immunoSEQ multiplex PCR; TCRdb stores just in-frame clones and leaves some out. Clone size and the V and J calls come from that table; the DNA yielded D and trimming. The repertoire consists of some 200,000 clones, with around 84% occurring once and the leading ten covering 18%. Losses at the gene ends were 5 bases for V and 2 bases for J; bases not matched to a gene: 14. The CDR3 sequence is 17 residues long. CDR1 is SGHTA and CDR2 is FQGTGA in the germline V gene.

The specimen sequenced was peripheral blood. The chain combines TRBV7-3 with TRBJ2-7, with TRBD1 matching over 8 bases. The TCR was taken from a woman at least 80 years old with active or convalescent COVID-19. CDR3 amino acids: CASSPKDRVLVPYEQYF. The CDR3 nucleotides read TGTGCCAGCAGCCCCAAGGACAGGGTTTTAGTACCCTACGAGCAGTACTTC.